In its sample, the clone carrying this T cell receptor (beta chain) was seen a few times. Its matching antigen is unknown. The Oncomine TCR Beta short-read assay was applied to DNA of cultured CD4+ T cells. TCRdb used MiXCR to reprocess the PCR reads, holding one entry per CDR3 protein. This sample has under 25,000 distinct CDR3 sequences, with 45% to 50% found just once. As to treatment: approximately 10-day PBMC culture with coronavirus spike peptide pools or control peptides (ViraFEST assay). Cultures got half-medium changes with IL-2 on days 3 and 7. The data derive from a study of vaccination and CD4 T cells after COVID-19. Across the whole study: Overlapping spike peptides served as the stimulus for the cells. These peptides came from SARS-CoV-2 and from the common cold coronaviruses HCoV-NL63, HCoV-OC43 and HCoV-229E.

This CDR3 comprises 15 residues. Trimming left V 4 bases short and J 2 bases short, with 12 bases between. Germline values: CDR1 SNHLY, CDR2 FYNNEI. The rearrangement joins TRBV2 to TRBJ1-5; D is undetermined. This receptor was obtained from a human donor with COVID-19. The sequenced sample was cultured CD4+ T cells from blood. The DNA of the CDR3 is TGTGCCAGCAGTGTAAATACCCTGGGCAATCAGCCCCAGCATTTT. Amino acids: CASSVNTLGNQPQHF.